This record concerns one TCR beta chain sequence. The time point is: peripheral blood 6 weeks after treatment start. Sequencing was performed with immunoSEQ multiplex PCR; in TCRdb, only in-frame clones are kept and a portion is missing. The repertoire holds about 76,000 clones, with 75% to 95% as singletons. The data stem from a study of PD-L1 blockade in urothelial cancer. The V gene's germline CDR1 is MNHEY and CDR2 SMNVEV (reference sequence). V trimming: 6 bases; J trimming: 1 base; junction bases outside the gene matches: 3. The CDR3 has 15 residues. V usage is TRBV27 and J usage is TRBJ2-1; 10 bases map to TRBD1. The clonotype comes from a woman aged 80 or over with urothelial cancer. The sample in question was PBMCs, obtained around atezolizumab (anti-PD-L1) treatment. The DNA for the CDR3 is TGTGCCAGCAGGTTGGACAGGGGGTCCTACAATGAGCAGTTCTTC. Residues: CASRLDRGSYNEQFF.